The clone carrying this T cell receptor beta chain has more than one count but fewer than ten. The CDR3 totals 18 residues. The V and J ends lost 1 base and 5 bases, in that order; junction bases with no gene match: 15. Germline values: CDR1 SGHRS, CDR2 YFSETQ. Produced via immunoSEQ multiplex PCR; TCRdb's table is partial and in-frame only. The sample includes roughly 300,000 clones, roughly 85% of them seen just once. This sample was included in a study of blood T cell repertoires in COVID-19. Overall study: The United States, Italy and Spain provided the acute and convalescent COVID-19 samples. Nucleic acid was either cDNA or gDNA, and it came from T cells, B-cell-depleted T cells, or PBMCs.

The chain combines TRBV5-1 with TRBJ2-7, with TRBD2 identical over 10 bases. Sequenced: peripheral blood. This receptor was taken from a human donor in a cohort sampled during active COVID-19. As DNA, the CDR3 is TGCGCCAGCAGCTTGAGGTCGTCTAGCGGGGGTTCTAGCCACGAGCAGTACTTC. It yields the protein CASSLRSSSGGSSHEQYF.